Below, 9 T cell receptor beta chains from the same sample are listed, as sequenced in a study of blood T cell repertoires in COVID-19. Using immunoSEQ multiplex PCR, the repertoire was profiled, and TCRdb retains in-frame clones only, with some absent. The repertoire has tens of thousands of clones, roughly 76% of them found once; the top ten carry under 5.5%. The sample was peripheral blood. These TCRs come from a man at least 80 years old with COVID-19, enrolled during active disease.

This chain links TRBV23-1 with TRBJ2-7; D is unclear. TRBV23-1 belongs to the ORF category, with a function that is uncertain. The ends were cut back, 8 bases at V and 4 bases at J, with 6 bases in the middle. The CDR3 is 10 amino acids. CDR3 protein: CASPGYEQYF. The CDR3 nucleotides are TGCGCCAGCCCCGGGTACGAGCAGTACTTC.

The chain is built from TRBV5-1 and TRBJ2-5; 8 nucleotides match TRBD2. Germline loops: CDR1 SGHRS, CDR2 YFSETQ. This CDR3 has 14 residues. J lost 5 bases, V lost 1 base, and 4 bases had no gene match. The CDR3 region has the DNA TGCGCCAGCAGCTTGACGGGAGGGGTTGAGACCCAGTACTTC. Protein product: CASSLTGGVETQYF.

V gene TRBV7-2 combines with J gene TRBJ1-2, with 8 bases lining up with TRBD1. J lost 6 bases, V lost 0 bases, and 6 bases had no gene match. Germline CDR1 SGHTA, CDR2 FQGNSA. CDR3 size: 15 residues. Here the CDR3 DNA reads TGTGCCAGCAGCTTAGCGAGGGGGACAGGACATGGCTACACCTTC. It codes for CASSLARGTGHGYTF.

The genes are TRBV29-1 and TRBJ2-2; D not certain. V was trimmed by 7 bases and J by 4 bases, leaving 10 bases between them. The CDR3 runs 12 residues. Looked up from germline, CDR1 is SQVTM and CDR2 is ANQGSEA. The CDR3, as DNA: TGCAGCGCGGTGGCAGGCACCGGGGAGCTGTTTTTT. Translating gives CSAVAGTGELFF.

The CDR3 loop is CASRPPLAENTQYF. The DNA for the CDR3 is TGTGCCAGCAGACCTCCGCTAGCGGAGAATACGCAGTATTTT. This rearrangement joins TRBV6-2 or TRBV6-3 to TRBJ2-3; 7 nucleotides line up with TRBD2. The V gene's germline CDR1 is MNHEY and CDR2 SVGEGT. V was pared by 6 bases and J by 7 bases, with 10 bases of the junction left unmatched. The CDR3 is made up of 14 amino acids.

CDR3 nucleotide sequence: TGTGCCAGCAGTTCTAGCGGGGGGGCCATTGATACGCAGTATTTT. Translating it yields CASSSSGGAIDTQYF. The chain links TRBV6-2 or TRBV6-3 to TRBJ2-3; TRBD2 matches 12 bases. J gave up 6 bases and V 4 bases, and 5 bases lay outside the gene matches. Germline V gene sequence: CDR1 MNHEY, CDR2 SVGEGT. This CDR3 spans 15 amino acids.

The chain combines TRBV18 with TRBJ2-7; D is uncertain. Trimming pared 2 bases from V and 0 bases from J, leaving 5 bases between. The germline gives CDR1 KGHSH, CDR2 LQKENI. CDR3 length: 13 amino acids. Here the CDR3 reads CASSPDTSYEQYF. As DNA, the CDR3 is TGTGCCAGCTCACCAGACACCTCCTACGAGCAGTACTTC.

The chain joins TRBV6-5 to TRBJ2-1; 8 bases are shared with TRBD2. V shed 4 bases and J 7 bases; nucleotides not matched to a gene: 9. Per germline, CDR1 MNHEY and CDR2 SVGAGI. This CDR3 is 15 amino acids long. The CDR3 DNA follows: TGTGCCAGCAGTTTCCTAGCGGGCCTGCGGAATGAGCAGTTCTTC. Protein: CASSFLAGLRNEQFF.

The CDR3 coding sequence is TGTGCCAGCAGTTTGGCAGAGAACACTGAAGCTTTCTTT. This gives the protein CASSLAENTEAFF. The chain couples TRBV6-2 or TRBV6-3 to TRBJ1-1; no clear D gene. Trimming removed 4 bases at V and 1 base at J, with 7 bases between. The CDR3 is made up of 13 amino acids. Germline lookup yields CDR1 MNHEY and CDR2 SVGEGT.